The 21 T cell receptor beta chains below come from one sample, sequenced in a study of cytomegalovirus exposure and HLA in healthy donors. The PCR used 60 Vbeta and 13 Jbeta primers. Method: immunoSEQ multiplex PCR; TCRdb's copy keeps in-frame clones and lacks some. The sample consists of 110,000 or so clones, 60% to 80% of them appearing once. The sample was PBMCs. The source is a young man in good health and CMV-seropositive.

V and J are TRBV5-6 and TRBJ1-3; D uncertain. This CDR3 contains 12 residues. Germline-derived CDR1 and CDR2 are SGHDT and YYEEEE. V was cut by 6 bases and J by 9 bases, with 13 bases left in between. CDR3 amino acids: CASTNGGGTIYF. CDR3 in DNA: TGTGCCAGCACTAACGGCGGTGGCACCATATATTTT.

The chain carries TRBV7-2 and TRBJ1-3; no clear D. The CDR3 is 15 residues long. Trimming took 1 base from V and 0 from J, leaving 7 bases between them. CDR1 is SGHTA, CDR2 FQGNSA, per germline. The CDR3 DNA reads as TGTGCCAGCAGCTTAGTAAACTACTCTGGAAACACCATATATTTT. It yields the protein CASSLVNYSGNTIYF.

CDR3 protein: CASSQPRLV. The CDR3 region has the DNA TGTGCCAGCAGCCAGCCTAGACTCGTC. The chain uses TRBV4-2 and TRBJ2-7; D gene unclear. The germline CDR1 and CDR2 sequences are LGHNA and YNFKEQ. There are 9 residues in the CDR3.

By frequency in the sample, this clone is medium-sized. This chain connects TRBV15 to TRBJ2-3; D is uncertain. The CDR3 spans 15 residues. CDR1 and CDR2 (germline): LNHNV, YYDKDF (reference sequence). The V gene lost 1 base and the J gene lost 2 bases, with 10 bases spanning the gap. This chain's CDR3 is CATSRGVSLTDTQYF. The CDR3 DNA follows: TGTGCCACCAGCAGAGGCGTTTCCCTCACAGATACGCAGTATTTT. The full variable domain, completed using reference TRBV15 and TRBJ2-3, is DAMVIQNPRYQVTQFGKPVTLSCSQTLNHNVMYWYQQKSSQAPKLLFHYYDKDFNNEADTPDNFQSRRPNTSFCFLDIRSPGLGDTAMYLCATSRGVSLTDTQYFGPGTRLTVL.

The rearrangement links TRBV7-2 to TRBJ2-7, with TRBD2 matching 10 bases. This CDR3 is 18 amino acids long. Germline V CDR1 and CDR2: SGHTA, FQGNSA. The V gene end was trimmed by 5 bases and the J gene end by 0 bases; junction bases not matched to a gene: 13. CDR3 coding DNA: TGTGCCAGCAGCATAGGGACTAGCGAAATGAGGTTCTCCTACGAGCAGTACTTC. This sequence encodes CASSIGTSEMRFSYEQYF. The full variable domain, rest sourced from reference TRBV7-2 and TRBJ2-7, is GAGVSQSPSNKVTEKGKDVELRCDPISGHTALYWYRQSLGQGLEFLIYFQGNSAPDKSGLPSDRFSAERTGGSVSTLTIQRTQQEDSAVYLCASSIGTSEMRFSYEQYFGPGTRLTVT.

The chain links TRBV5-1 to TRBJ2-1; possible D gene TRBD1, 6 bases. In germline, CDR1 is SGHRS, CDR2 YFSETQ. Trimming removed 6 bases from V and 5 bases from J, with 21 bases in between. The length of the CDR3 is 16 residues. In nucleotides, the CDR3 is TGCGCCAGCAAAAGCTCATTTGGACAGTCTGACAATGAGCAGTTCTTC. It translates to CASKSSFGQSDNEQFF.

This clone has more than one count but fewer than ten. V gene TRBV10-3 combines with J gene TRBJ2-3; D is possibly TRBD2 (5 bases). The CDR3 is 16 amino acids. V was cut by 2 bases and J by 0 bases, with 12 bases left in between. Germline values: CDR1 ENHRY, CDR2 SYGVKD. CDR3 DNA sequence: TGTGCCATCAGTGAGAGAGGAGGATTAAGCACAGATACGCAGTATTTT. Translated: CAISERGGLSTDTQYF.

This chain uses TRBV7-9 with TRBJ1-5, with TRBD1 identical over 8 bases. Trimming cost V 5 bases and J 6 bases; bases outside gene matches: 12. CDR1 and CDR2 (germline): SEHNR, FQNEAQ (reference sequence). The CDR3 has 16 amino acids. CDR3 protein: CASSPGLQGVIQPQHF. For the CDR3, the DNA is TGTGCCAGCAGCCCGGGATTACAGGGGGTAATTCAGCCCCAGCATTTT.

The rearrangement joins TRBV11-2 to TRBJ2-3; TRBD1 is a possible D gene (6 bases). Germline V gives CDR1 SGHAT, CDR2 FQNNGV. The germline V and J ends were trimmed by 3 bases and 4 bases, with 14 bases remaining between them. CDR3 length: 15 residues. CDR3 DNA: TGTGCCAGCAGCTTCTATGGGCGACAGGCAGATACGCAGTATTTT. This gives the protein CASSFYGRQADTQYF.

The CDR3 is CASRAGALSSGANVLTF. CDR3 DNA: TGTGCCAGTAGGGCAGGGGCGCTGAGCTCTGGGGCCAACGTCCTGACTTTC. The V call is TRBV19, the J call TRBJ2-6; tentatively, D is TRBD1 (6 bases). In germline, CDR1 is LNHDA, CDR2 SQIVND (reference sequence). This CDR3 is built from 17 residues. V lost 6 bases and J lost 0, with 15 bases in between.

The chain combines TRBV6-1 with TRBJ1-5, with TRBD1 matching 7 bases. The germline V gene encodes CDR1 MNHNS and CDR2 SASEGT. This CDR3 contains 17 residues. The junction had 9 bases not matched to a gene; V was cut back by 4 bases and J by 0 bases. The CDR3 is CASSARQGRTSNQPQHF. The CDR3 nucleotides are TGTGCCAGCAGTGCCCGACAGGGCCGGACTAGCAATCAGCCCCAGCATTTT.

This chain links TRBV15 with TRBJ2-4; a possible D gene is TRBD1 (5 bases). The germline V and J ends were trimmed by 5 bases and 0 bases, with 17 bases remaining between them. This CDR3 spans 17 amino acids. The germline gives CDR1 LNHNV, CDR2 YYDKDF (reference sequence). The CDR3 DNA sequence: TGTGCCACCAGCTCTCAGGGTTCCCGACTAGCCAAAAACATTCAGTACTTC. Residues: CATSSQGSRLAKNIQYF.

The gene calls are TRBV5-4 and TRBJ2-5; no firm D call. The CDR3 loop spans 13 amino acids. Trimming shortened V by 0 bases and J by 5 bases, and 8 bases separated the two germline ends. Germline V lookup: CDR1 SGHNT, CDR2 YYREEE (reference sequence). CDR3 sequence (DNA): TGTGCCAGCAGCTTGGTCCCGTCGGAGACCCAGTACTTC. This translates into CASSLVPSETQYF. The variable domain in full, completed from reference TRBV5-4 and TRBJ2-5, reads ETGVTQSPTHLIKTRGQQVTLRCSSQSGHNTVSWYQQALGQGPQFIFQYYREEENGRGNFPPRFSGLQFPNYSSELNVNALELDDSALYLCASSLVPSETQYFGPGTRLLVL.

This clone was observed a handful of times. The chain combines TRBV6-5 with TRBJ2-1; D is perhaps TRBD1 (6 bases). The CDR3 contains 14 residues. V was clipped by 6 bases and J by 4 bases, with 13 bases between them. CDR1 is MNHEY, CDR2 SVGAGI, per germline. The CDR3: CASRSLGAYNEQFF. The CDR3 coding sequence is TGTGCCAGCAGAAGCCTGGGGGCGTACAATGAGCAGTTCTTC.

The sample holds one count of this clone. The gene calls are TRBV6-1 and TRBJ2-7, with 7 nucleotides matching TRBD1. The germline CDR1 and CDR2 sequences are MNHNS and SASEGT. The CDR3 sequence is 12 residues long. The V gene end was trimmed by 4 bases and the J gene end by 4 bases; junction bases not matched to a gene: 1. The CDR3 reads CASSGDSYEQYF. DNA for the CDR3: TGTGCCAGCAGTGGGGACAGTTACGAGCAGTACTTC.

The chain's CDR3 is CASTGWANTGELFF. CDR3 coding DNA: TGTGCCAGCACGGGTTGGGCGAACACCGGGGAGCTGTTTTTT. The chain has TRBV27 and TRBJ2-2; D unclear. The CDR3 consists of 14 residues. Per germline, CDR1 MNHEY and CDR2 SMNVEV (reference sequence). Trimming stripped 7 bases from V and 0 bases from J, with 9 bases between.

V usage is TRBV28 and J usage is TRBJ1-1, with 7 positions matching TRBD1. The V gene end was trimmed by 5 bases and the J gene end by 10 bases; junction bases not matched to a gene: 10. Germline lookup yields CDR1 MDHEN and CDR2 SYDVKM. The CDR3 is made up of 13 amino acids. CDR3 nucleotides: TGTGCCAGCAGTGAGGACAGGACCCGTCGAGCTTTCTTT. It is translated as CASSEDRTRRAFF.

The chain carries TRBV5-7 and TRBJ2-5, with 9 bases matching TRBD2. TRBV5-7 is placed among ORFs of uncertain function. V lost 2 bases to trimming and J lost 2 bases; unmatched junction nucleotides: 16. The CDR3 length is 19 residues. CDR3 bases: TGTGCCAGCAGCTTAGGGATTTGGGCGGGGGGGAGGAATCAAGAGACCCAGTACTTC. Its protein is CASSLGIWAGGRNQETQYF.

The CDR3 nucleotides read TGTGCCAGCAGTGAAGTCAAGGGTACGGCAGGGGTAGGAGTTGAGACCCAGTACTTC. Protein product: CASSEVKGTAGVGVETQYF. The V and J genes are TRBV6-1 and TRBJ2-5, with a possible D match to TRBD1 (6 bases). The CDR3 is 19 amino acids. Germline V gives CDR1 MNHNS, CDR2 SASEGT. V lost 1 base and J lost 5, with 26 bases in between.

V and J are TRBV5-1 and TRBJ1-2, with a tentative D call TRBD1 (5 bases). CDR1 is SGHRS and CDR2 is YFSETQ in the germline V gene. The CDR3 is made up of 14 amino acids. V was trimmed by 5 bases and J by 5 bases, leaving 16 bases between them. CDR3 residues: CASRPTVVGYGYTF. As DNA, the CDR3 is TGCGCCAGCAGACCGACAGTGGTGGGATATGGCTACACCTTC. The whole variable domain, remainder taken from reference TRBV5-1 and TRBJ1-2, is KAGVTQTPRYLIKTRGQQVTLSCSPISGHRSVSWYQQTPGQGLQFLFEYFSETQRNKGNFPGRFSGRQFSNSRSEMNVSTLELGDSALYLCASRPTVVGYGYTFGSGTRLTVV.

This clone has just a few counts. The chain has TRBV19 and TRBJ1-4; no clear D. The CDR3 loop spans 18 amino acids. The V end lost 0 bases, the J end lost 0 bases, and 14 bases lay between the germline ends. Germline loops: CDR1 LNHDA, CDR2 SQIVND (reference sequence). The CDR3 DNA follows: TGTGCCAGTAGTATAGATCTCACCACCAGGCCAACTAATGAAAAACTGTTTTTT. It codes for CASSIDLTTRPTNEKLFF.